This T cell receptor beta chain was found in a study of regulatory and conventional T cells in RAG deficiency (TCRdb year 2017). Background on the whole study: High-throughput TCR beta sequencing was used to compare the repertoire diversity and composition of Treg, conventional CD4+ and CD8+ T cells between RAG-deficient patients and healthy controls.

The receptor library was made with the immunoSEQ multiplex PCR assay. Rearranged TCR beta chain products were amplified from genomic DNA of sorted T-cell subsets and sequenced. The authors processed their data as follows. Shannon entropy and Simpson indices were used to measure the diversity of productive TCR beta rearrangements in each repertoire. To assess clonal expansion, the frequencies of the 100 most abundant productive TCR beta clonotypes were added up as a share of total reads. A self-reactivity index based on amino acid usage at CDR3beta positions 6 and 7 was applied to the TRB repertoires. Two-way ANOVA was used for repertoire analyses, while Student t or Mann-Whitney tests were used for flow cytometric analyses. TCRdb obtained this table from immuneACCESS and retained in-frame rearrangements with V and J assigned. These tables miss some clones; where compared with another copy, unresolved V genes account for less than half of the shortfall, and the remainder is unexplained. That table is the source of V, J and clone size, and D and trimming were worked out from the DNA. This sample comprises roughly 3,000 clones, 94% of them detected only once. The ten largest clones capture over 7.5% of the sample.

Before genomic DNA extraction, regulatory T cells were isolated from blood as CD4+CD25-high CD127-low cells. Fewer than ten healthy control donors served as the comparison group for repertoire analyses. With regard to this clone: Its target antigen remains unknown. No much larger clonotype is one base removed from it; base qualities were not supplied.

The germline V gene yields SGHRS for CDR1 and YFSETQ for CDR2. Including cysteine and phenylalanine, the CDR3 has 15 amino acids. Here the CDR3 DNA is all that survives: 45 bases in frame from base 1. From V the trimming removes 0 bases and from J it removes 3 bases, while the gene matches leave 3 bases of the junction unaccounted for. Broader findings and caveats from the paper: RAG-deficient patients showed markedly lower Shannon entropy and higher Simpson indices than control T-cell subpopulations. Sorted CD25-high CD127-low cells from Omenn syndrome patients may represent peripherally activated cells rather than bona fide Treg cells. Shorter CDR3 lengths were found in all patient T-cell subsets, and >75% Treg-Tconv repertoire overlap at nucleotide and amino acid level was observed in Omenn syndrome patients. For some subjects, some analyses of T-cell subsets were not performed. Compared with controls, Omenn syndrome and CID/AS patients had approximately 99-fold fewer unique TCR beta sequences in Treg cells, whereas the reduction in the other subsets was around 9.1-fold.

This sample was shared with a second study, whose subject was regulatory T cells. The second study's paper adds: The multiplex PCR relied on 52 forward TRBV primers and 13 reverse TRBJ primers, and amplification bias was corrected through assay-based and computational methods. Patient repertoires showed restricted unique TRB V-J pairs and skewed V and J gene usage, most marked in regulatory T cells. The study compared T-cell receptor beta repertoires of sorted regulatory, conventional CD4+ and CD8+ T cells in CD3G-deficient patients with those in healthy controls. Peripheral blood mononuclear cells were isolated by Ficoll density separation. Within the immunoSEQ assay, multiplex PCR amplified rearranged TRB loci from genomic DNA. TRB amplicons were sequenced on an Illumina HiSeq platform. Raw sequences were error-filtered and aligned to reference gene sequences by custom algorithms, then analyzed with the immunoSEQ online tools. The frequencies of productive and nonproductive TRB rearrangements were evaluated among unique sequences as well as among total sequences. Prism software was used to run t tests, Mann-Whitney tests or two-way ANOVA for comparisons between groups.

This TCR was recovered from a human donor in good health. Specimen: CD4+ Tregs sorted from blood. The chain links TRBV5-1 with TRBJ2-1, and 7 junctional nucleotides match TRBD2. The CDR3 in this case is CASSLVGGIYNEQFF. The nucleotide sequence reads TGCGCCAGCAGCTTGGTGGGGGGGATCTACAATGAGCAGTTCTTC.